The 6 T cell receptor beta chains below all came from one sample that was sequenced in a study of CD8 T cells in Susac syndrome. Random-hexamer reverse transcription was applied to roughly 0.5 to 1 ug RNA. TCRdb processed the immunoSEQ multiplex PCR reads anew with MiXCR; each CDR3 protein has one entry. The table includes a few hundred thousand distinct CDR3 sequences, roughly 90% detected once. Sequenced: CD8+ T cells from PBMCs. The receptors shown here come from a human donor with multiple sclerosis.

The genes are TRBV11-1 and TRBJ2-7; 7 bases are shared with TRBD2. The CDR3 is 15 residues long. The V and J ends lost 3 bases and 2 bases, in that order; junction bases with no gene match: 7. Germline V lookup: CDR1 SGHAT, CDR2 FQDESV (reference sequence). CDR3 bases: TGTGCCAGCAGCTTGGGGAGGGGCATCGCCTACGAGCAGTACTTC. It specifies CASSLGRGIAYEQYF. The full variable domain, with the rest looked up from reference TRBV11-1 and TRBJ2-7, is EAEVAQSPRYKITEKSQAVAFWCDPISGHATLYWYRQILGQGPELLVQFQDESVVDDSQLPKDRFSAERLKGVDSTLKIQPAELGDSAMYLCASSLGRGIAYEQYFGPGTRLTVT.

The genes are TRBV6-2 or TRBV6-3 and TRBJ1-1; D remains ambiguous. CDR1 is MNHEY, CDR2 SVGEGT, per germline. CDR3 length: 13 amino acids. V was cut by 6 bases and J by 4 bases, with 12 bases left in between. DNA of the CDR3: TGTGCCAGCAGCTTCCTGTTGATCACTGAAGCTTTCTTT. Its translation: CASSFLLITEAFF.

The table lists this clonotype with a count of one. The V gene is TRBV7-6, the J gene TRBJ2-5, with D unclear. Germline lookup yields CDR1 SGHVS and CDR2 FNYEAQ. Trimming cost V 3 bases and J 2 bases, with 10 bases left between them. The CDR3 runs 14 residues. CDR3 amino acids: CASSFSPIQETQYF. The CDR3 region has the DNA TGTGCCAGCAGCTTCAGTCCGATTCAAGAGACCCAGTACTTC.

The chain links TRBV10-3 to TRBJ2-7, with 7 bases matching TRBD1. Per germline, CDR1 ENHRY and CDR2 SYGVKD. With 10 bases clipped from V and 0 bases from J, the junction kept 6 bases outside the gene matches. The length of the CDR3 is 13 residues. The CDR3 sequence: CATQGQSSYEQYF. The DNA of the CDR3 is TGTGCCACACAGGGACAGAGCTCCTACGAGCAGTACTTC.

This clonotype showed up just a few times. One junction end disagrees with the germline gene, perhaps due to a read error. The CDR3 loop is CSAEDGDVIEQYF. In nucleotides, the CDR3 is TGCAGCGCTGAAGACGGAGACGTTATCGAGCAGTACTTC. This chain uses TRBV29-1 with TRBJ2-7; D not resolved. The CDR3 has 13 amino acids. Germline CDR1 and CDR2: SQVTM and ANQGSEA.

J is TRBJ1-2 and V is TRBV5-6; 8 bases agree with TRBD1. The CDR3 runs 15 residues. Germline CDR1 is SGHDT and CDR2 is YYEEEE. Trimming cost V 1 base and J 0 bases; bases outside gene matches: 2. For the CDR3, the DNA is TGTGCCAGCAGCTTGCCGGGACAGGCTAACTATGGCTACACCTTC. Protein: CASSLPGQANYGYTF.